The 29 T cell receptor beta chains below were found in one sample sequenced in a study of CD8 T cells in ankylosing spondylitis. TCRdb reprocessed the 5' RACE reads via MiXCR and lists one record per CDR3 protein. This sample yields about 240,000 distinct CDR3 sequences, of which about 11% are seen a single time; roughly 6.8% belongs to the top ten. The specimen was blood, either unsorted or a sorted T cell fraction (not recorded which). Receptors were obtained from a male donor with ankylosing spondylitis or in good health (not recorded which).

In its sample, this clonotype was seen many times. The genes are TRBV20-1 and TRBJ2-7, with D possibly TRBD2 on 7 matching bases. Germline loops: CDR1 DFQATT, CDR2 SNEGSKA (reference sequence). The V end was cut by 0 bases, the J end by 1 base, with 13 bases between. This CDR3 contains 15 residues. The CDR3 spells CSARDPKGGSYEQYF. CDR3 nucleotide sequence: TGCAGTGCTAGAGATCCCAAGGGGGGGTCCTACGAGCAGTACTTC.

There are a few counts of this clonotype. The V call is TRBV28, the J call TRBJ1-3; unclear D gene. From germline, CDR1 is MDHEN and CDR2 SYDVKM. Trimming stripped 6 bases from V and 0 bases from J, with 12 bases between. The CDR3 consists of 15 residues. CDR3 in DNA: TGTGCCAGCAGCCCTGACGGCAGCTCTGGAAACACCATATATTTT. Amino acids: CASSPDGSSGNTIYF.

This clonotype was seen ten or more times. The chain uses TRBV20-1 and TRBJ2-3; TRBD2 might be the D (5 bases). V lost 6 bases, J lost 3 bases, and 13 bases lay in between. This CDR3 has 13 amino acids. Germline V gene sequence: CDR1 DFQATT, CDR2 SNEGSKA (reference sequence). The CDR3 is CSAIGVGTDTQYF. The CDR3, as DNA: TGCAGTGCAATCGGGGTAGGGACAGATACGCAGTATTTT.

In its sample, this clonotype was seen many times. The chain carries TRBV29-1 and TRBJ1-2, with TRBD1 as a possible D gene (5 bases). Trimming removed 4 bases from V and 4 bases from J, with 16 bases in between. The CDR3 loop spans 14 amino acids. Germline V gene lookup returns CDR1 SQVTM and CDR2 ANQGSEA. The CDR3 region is CSVVFQGPSYGYTF. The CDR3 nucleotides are TGCAGCGTTGTATTTCAGGGTCCATCCTATGGCTACACCTTC.

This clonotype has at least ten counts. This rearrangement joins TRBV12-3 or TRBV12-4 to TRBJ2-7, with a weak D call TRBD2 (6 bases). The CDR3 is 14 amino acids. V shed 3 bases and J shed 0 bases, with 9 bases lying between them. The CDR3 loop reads CASSFVGGSYEQYF. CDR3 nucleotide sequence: TGTGCCAGCAGTTTTGTGGGGGGCTCCTACGAGCAGTACTTC.

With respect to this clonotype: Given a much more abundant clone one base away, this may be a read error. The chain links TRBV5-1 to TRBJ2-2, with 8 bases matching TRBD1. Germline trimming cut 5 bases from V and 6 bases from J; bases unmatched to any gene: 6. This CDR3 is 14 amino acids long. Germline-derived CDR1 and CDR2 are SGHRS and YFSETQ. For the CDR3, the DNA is TGCGCCAGCAGATACGGACAGGGCCCCGGGGAGCTGTTTTTT. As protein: CASRYGQGPGELFF. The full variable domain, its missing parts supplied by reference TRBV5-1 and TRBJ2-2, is KAGVTQTPRYLIKTRGQQVTLSCSPISGHRSVSWYQQTPGQGLQFLFEYFSETQRNKGNFPGRFSGRQFSNSRSEMNVSTLELGDSALYLCASRYGQGPGELFFGEGSRLTVL.

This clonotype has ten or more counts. CDR3 region: CASSQDSLAGVYEQYF. For the CDR3, the DNA is TGCGCCAGCAGCCAAGATAGTCTAGCGGGAGTCTACGAGCAGTACTTC. The rearrangement uses TRBV4-1 and TRBJ2-7, with 10 bases identical to TRBD2. Germline trimming cut 0 bases from V and 3 bases from J; bases unmatched to any gene: 5. This CDR3 comprises 16 residues. The germline CDR1 and CDR2 sequences are MGHRA and YSYEKL.

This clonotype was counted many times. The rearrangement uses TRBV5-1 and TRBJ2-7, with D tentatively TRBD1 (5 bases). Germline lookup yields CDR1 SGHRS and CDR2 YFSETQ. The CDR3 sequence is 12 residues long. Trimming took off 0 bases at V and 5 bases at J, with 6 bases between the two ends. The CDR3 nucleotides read TGCGCCAGCAGCTTGGACAGGCACGAGCAGTACTTC. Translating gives CASSLDRHEQYF.

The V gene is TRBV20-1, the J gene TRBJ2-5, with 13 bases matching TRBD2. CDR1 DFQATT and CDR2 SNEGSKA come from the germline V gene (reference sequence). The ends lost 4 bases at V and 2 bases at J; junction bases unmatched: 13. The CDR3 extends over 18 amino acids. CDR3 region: CSATDSEPGLAGQETQYF. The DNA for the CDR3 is TGCAGTGCTACCGACTCAGAACCGGGACTAGCGGGACAAGAGACCCAGTACTTC.

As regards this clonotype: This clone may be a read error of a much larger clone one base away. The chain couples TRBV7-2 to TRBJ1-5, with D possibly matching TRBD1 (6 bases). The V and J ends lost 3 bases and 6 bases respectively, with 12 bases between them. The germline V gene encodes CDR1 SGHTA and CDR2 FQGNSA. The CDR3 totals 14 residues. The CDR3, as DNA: TGTGCCAGCAGCTTGGTCAGGGGCACTCAGCCCCAGCATTTT. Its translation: CASSLVRGTQPQHF.

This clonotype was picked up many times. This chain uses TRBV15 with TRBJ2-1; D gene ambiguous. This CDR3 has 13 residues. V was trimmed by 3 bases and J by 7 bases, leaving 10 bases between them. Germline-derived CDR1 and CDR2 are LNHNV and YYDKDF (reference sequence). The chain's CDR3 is CATSSAARNEQFF. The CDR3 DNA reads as TGTGCCACCAGCAGTGCCGCTCGGAATGAGCAGTTCTTC.

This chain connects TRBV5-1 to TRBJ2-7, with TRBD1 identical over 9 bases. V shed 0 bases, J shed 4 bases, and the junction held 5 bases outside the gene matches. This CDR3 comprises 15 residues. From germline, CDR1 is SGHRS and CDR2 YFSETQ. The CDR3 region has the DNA TGCGCCAGCAGCTTGGGTCCGGGACAGGGTTACGAGCAGTACTTC. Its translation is CASSLGPGQGYEQYF. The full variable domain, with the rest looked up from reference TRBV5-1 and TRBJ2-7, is KAGVTQTPRYLIKTRGQQVTLSCSPISGHRSVSWYQQTPGQGLQFLFEYFSETQRNKGNFPGRFSGRQFSNSRSEMNVSTLELGDSALYLCASSLGPGQGYEQYFGPGTRLTVT.

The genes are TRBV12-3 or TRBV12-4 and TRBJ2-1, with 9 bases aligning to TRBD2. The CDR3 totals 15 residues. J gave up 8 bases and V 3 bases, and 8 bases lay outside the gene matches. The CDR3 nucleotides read TGTGCCAGCAGTTTCCGGCGGGGGGGCAGGGATGAGCAGTTCTTC. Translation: CASSFRRGGRDEQFF.

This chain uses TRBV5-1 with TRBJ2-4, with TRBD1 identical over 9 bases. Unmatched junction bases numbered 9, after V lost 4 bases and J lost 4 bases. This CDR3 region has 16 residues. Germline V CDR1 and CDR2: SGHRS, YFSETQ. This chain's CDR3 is CASSKPGQGQKNIQYF. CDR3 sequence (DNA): TGCGCCAGCAGCAAACCGGGACAGGGTCAAAAAAACATTCAGTACTTC.

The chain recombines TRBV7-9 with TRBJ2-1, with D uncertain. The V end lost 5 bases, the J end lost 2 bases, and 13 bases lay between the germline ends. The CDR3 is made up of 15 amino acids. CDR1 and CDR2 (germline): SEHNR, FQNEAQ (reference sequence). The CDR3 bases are TGTGCCAGCAGCCCCCGGGCGGCAACCTACAATGAGCAGTTCTTC. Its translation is CASSPRAATYNEQFF.

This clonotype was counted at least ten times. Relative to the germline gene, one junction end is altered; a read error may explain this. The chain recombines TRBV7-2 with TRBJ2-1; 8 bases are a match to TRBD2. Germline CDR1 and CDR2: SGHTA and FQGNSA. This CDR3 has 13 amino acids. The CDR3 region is CASSLGPGLEGIF. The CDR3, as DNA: TGTGCCAGCAGCTTAGGTCCGGGACTAGAAGGGATCTTC. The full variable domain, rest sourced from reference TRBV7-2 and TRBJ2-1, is GAGVSQSPSNKVTEKGKDVELRCDPISGHTALYWYRQSLGQGLEFLIYFQGNSAPDKSGLPSDRFSAERTGGSVSTLTIQRTQQEDSAVYLCASSLGPGLEGIFGPGTRLTVL.

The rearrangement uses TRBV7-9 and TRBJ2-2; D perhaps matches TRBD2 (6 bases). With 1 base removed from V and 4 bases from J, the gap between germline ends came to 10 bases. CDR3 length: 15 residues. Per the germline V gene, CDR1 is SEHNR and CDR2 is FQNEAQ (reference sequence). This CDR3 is CASSLDASATGELFF. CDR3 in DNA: TGTGCCAGCAGCTTAGACGCTAGCGCCACCGGGGAGCTGTTTTTT.

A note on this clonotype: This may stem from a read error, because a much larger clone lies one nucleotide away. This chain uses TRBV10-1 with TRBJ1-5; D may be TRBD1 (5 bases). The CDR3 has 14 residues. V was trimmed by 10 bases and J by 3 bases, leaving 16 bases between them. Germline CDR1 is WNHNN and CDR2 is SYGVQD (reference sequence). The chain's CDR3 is CANPFEGPNQPQHF. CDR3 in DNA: TGCGCCAACCCTTTCGAGGGACCCAATCAGCCCCAGCATTTT.

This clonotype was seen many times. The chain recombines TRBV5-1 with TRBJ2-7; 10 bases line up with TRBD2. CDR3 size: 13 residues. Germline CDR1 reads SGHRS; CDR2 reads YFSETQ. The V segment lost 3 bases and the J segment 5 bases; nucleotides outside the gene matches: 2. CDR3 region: CASSWTSGNEQYF. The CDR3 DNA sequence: TGCGCCAGCAGCTGGACTAGCGGAAACGAGCAGTACTTC.

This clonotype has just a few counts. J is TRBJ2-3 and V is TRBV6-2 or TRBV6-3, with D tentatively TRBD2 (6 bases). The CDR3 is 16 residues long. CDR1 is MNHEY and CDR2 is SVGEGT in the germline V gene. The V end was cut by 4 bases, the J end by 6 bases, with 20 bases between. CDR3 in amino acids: CASSWAPGAGGDTQYF. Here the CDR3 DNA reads TGTGCCAGCAGTTGGGCCCCTGGGGCCGGAGGGGATACGCAGTATTTT.

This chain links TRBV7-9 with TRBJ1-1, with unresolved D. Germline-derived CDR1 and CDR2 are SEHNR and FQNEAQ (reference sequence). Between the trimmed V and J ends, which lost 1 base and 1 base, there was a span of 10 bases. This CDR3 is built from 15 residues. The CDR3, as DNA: TGTGCCAGCAGCTTAGGGGGTGCGGGGAACACTGAAGCTTTCTTT. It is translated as CASSLGGAGNTEAFF.

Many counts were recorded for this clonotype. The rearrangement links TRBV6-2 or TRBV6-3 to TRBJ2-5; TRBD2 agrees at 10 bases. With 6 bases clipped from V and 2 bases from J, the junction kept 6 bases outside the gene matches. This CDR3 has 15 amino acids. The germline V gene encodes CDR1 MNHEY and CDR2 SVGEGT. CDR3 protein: CASRDSGGPQETQYF. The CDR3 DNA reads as TGTGCCAGCAGGGATAGCGGGGGGCCTCAAGAGACCCAGTACTTC.

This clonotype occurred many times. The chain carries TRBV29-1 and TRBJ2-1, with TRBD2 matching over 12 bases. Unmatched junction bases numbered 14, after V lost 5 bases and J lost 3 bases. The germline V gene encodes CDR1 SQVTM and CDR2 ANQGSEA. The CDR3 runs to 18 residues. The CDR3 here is CSVQGIILAGGFYNEQFF. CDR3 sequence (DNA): TGCAGCGTTCAAGGTATAATACTAGCGGGAGGATTCTACAATGAGCAGTTCTTC.

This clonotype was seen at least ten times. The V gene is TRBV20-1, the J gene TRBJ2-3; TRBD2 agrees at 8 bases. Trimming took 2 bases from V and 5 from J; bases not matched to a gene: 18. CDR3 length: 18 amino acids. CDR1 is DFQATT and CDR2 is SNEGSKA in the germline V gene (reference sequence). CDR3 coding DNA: TGCAGTGCTAGACCACGAGTTGCAGCGGGAGCGTCCCTAGATACGCAGTATTTT. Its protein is CSARPRVAAGASLDTQYF.

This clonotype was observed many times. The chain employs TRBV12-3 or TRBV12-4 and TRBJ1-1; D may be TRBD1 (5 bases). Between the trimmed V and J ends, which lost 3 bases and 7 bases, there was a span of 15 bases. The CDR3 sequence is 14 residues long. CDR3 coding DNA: TGTGCCAGCAGTTTTTATAGGGGAATTGGTGAAGCTTTCTTT. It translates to CASSFYRGIGEAFF.

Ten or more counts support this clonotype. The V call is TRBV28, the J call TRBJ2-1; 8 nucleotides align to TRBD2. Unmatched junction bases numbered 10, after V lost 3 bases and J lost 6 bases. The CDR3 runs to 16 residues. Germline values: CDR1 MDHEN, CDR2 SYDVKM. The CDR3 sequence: CASSFQAGVLGNEQFF. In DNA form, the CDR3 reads TGTGCCAGCAGTTTTCAAGCGGGAGTCTTAGGCAATGAGCAGTTCTTC.

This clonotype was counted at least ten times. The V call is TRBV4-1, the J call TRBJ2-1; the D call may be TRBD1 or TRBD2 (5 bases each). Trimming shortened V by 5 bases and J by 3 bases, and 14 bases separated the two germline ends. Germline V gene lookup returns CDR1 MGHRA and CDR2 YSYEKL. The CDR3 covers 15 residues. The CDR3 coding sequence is TGCGCCAGCAGCTTTCGGGACGGGGACTACAATGAGCAGTTCTTC. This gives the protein CASSFRDGDYNEQFF.

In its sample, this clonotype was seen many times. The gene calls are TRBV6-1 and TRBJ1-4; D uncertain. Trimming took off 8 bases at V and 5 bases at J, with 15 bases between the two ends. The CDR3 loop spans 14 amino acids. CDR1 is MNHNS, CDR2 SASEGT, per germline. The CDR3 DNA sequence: TGTGCCAGCTCTCGGGTCCTACGGAATGAAAAACTGTTTTTT. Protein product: CASSRVLRNEKLFF.

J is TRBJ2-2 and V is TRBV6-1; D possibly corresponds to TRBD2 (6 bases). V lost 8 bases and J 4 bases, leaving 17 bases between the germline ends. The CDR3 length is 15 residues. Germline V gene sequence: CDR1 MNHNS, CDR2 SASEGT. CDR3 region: CASLRGTGVTGELFF. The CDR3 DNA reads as TGTGCCAGCCTCCGGGGGACGGGGGTCACCGGGGAGCTGTTTTTT.